The 25 T cell receptor beta chains reported below all come from one sample, sequenced in a study of T-cell memory formation after mild COVID-19 (dated by TCRdb to the early 2020s). Library preparation employed 5' RACE. Data came from an Illumina NovaSeq 6000. TCRdb reprocessing: public reads trimmed at Q25 with fastp, clones called with MiXCR, in-frame beta chains kept. Each CDR3 protein appears once, grouped with its most common genes and DNA. The sample includes about 430,000 distinct CDR3 sequences, with less than 25% observed a single time. Together, the top ten hold 8.8% of the sample. The sequenced sample was PBMCs or a T cell subset sorted from them (not recorded which). These receptors were taken from an adult woman who had mild COVID-19 (a few samples of this study predate the infection). The sample titles of this study are shuffled in the database, so cell type and time point are left out; the donor was told from shared clones.

The chain recombines TRBV5-1 with TRBJ2-1; the D is unclear. The V and J ends lost 0 bases and 4 bases respectively, with 11 bases between them. The length of the CDR3 is 15 residues. In germline, CDR1 is SGHRS, CDR2 YFSETQ. Here the CDR3 reads CASSLAIQVYNEQFF. CDR3 bases: TGCGCCAGCAGCTTGGCCATACAAGTATACAATGAGCAGTTCTTC.

The CDR3 reads CASTQWGGGIQETQYF. The DNA of the CDR3 is TGCGCCAGCACACAATGGGGAGGGGGCATCCAAGAGACCCAGTACTTC. The chain has TRBV5-1 and TRBJ2-5; D might be TRBD1 or TRBD2, each matching 7 bases. The germline V gene encodes CDR1 SGHRS and CDR2 YFSETQ. The V and J ends lost 6 bases and 1 base respectively, with 19 bases between them. CDR3 size: 16 residues.

This clonotype was seen a handful of times. The chain is built from TRBV27 and TRBJ1-1; D perhaps matches TRBD1 (5 bases). The CDR3 has 14 residues. Germline CDR1 and CDR2: MNHEY and SMNVEV (reference sequence). V lost 4 bases and J lost 1, with 10 bases in between. The CDR3 region has the DNA TGTGCCAGCAGTTCAGGGCTTGGGAACACTGAAGCTTTCTTT. The encoded protein is CASSSGLGNTEAFF.

The J gene is TRBJ2-3, the V gene TRBV20-1; the match to TRBD2 covers 15 bases. The ends lost 5 bases at V and 3 bases at J; junction bases unmatched: 9. Germline CDR1 is DFQATT and CDR2 is SNEGSKA (reference sequence). The CDR3 extends over 17 amino acids. The CDR3 reads CSAARMGTSGRTDTQYF. The CDR3, as DNA: TGCAGTGCTGCCCGAATGGGGACTAGCGGGAGGACAGATACGCAGTATTTT.

Only a few counts were recorded for this clonotype. The chain recombines TRBV5-1 with TRBJ1-2; a weak D match, TRBD1 (6 bases). The germline CDR1 and CDR2 sequences are SGHRS and YFSETQ. CDR3 size: 13 residues. V lost 4 bases and J 8 bases, leaving 15 bases between the germline ends. CDR3 in amino acids: CASSGDKPEGYTF. In DNA form, the CDR3 reads TGCGCCAGCAGCGGGGACAAACCGGAGGGCTACACCTTC.

The chain joins TRBV5-4 to TRBJ1-2, with D perhaps TRBD1 (5 bases). Germline CDR1 and CDR2: SGHNT and YYREEE (reference sequence). This CDR3 region has 13 residues. V lost 8 bases and J 4 bases, leaving 15 bases between the germline ends. The CDR3 DNA follows: TGTGCCAGTAGCACAGGTAGCACCTATGGCTACACCTTC. Encoded protein: CASSTGSTYGYTF. Drawing the rest from reference TRBV5-4 and TRBJ1-2, the complete variable domain is ETGVTQSPTHLIKTRGQQVTLRCSSQSGHNTVSWYQQALGQGPQFIFQYYREEENGRGNFPPRFSGLQFPNYSSELNVNALELDDSALYLCASSTGSTYGYTFGSGTRLTVV.

This rearrangement joins TRBV5-1 to TRBJ2-3; 11 bases agree with TRBD2. Trimming cost V 4 bases and J 4 bases; bases outside gene matches: 11. The CDR3 is 17 amino acids. CDR1 SGHRS and CDR2 YFSETQ come from the germline V gene. The CDR3 reads CASSPGLTSGIADTQYF. DNA for the CDR3: TGCGCCAGCAGCCCCGGACTGACTAGCGGGATAGCAGATACGCAGTATTTT. Complete variable domain (other parts from reference TRBV5-1 and TRBJ2-3): KAGVTQTPRYLIKTRGQQVTLSCSPISGHRSVSWYQQTPGQGLQFLFEYFSETQRNKGNFPGRFSGRQFSNSRSEMNVSTLELGDSALYLCASSPGLTSGIADTQYFGPGTRLTVL.

This chain uses TRBV7-2 with TRBJ2-7; TRBD2 agrees at 9 bases. Germline values: CDR1 SGHTA, CDR2 FQGNSA. V lost 5 bases, J lost 3 bases, and 5 bases stayed unmatched. There are 14 residues in the CDR3. CDR3 coding DNA: TGTGCCAGCAGCCCGGGACTAGCCTACTACGAGCAGTACTTC. Encoded protein: CASSPGLAYYEQYF.

V and J are TRBV5-1 and TRBJ1-4; 12 nucleotides align to TRBD1. The V gene end was trimmed by 0 bases and the J gene end by 10 bases; junction bases not matched to a gene: 28. CDR1 and CDR2 (germline): SGHRS, YFSETQ. The CDR3 contains 23 residues. The CDR3 nucleotides are TGCGCCAGCAGCTTGGGAGCAACTGGGTCCCCGGGACAGGGGGCTCCGACTCGTGGAAAACTGTTTTTT. Residues: CASSLGATGSPGQGAPTRGKLFF.

This chain connects TRBV4-3 to TRBJ2-7, with D tentatively TRBD1 (5 bases). CDR1 is LGHNA and CDR2 is YSLEER in the germline V gene. V gave up 3 bases and J gave up 5 bases, with 11 bases separating them. The CDR3 is 13 amino acids. The CDR3 DNA reads as TGCGCCAGCAGCCACCTCGCAGGGAACGAGCAGTACTTC. Translating gives CASSHLAGNEQYF.

This clonotype showed up just once. The chain couples TRBV7-9 to TRBJ1-1; D not certain. This CDR3 has 15 amino acids. Per the germline V gene, CDR1 is SEHNR and CDR2 is FQNEAQ (reference sequence). Trimming pared 2 bases from V and 0 bases from J, leaving 10 bases between. CDR3: CASSLLIGMNTEAFF. In nucleotides, the CDR3 is TGTGCCAGCAGCTTATTAATAGGGATGAACACTGAAGCTTTCTTT.

The gene calls are TRBV7-9 and TRBJ2-7; the match to TRBD2 covers 7 bases. The germline CDR1 and CDR2 sequences are SEHNR and FQNEAQ (reference sequence). Germline trimming cut 4 bases from V and 2 bases from J; bases unmatched to any gene: 11. This CDR3 spans 16 amino acids. The chain's CDR3 is CASSSGGTLMTYEQYF. Here the CDR3 DNA reads TGTGCCAGCAGCTCCGGGGGGACCCTTATGACCTACGAGCAGTACTTC.

This clonotype was recorded a few times. This chain joins TRBV7-9 and TRBJ2-4, with 15 nucleotides matching TRBD2. Germline assignment: CDR1 SEHNR and CDR2 FQNEAQ (reference sequence). This CDR3 region has 16 residues. J was trimmed by 8 bases and V by 4 bases; bases with no gene match: 6. The CDR3 bases are TGTGCCAGCAGCTCCCCGGGACTAGCGGGAGGTCACATTCAGTACTTC. This sequence encodes CASSSPGLAGGHIQYF.

This clonotype appeared a few times. V and J are TRBV12-3 or TRBV12-4 and TRBJ2-2, with D tentatively TRBD1 or TRBD2 (6 bases each). V was cut by 6 bases and J by 5 bases, with 13 bases left in between. The CDR3 has 14 residues. The CDR3 loop is CASSRGGGTGELFF. The CDR3 DNA follows: TGTGCCAGCAGCCGCGGAGGGGGGACCGGGGAGCTGTTTTTT.

This clonotype turned up a few times. V usage is TRBV4-1 and J usage is TRBJ2-2, with D perhaps matching TRBD1 (5 bases). This CDR3 is built from 15 residues. Trimming removed 0 bases at V and 3 bases at J, with 8 bases between. Germline loops: CDR1 MGHRA, CDR2 YSYEKL. The chain's CDR3 is CASSQDGAYTGELFF. The CDR3 DNA follows: TGCGCCAGCAGCCAAGATGGGGCGTACACCGGGGAGCTGTTTTTT.

CDR3 protein: CASSQSLLGQKHQPQHF. The CDR3 DNA is TGCGCCAGCAGCCAAAGTTTACTCGGACAAAAACATCAGCCCCAGCATTTT. V is TRBV4-1 and J is TRBJ1-5; D is perhaps TRBD1 (5 bases). The CDR3 has 17 residues. V lost 2 bases, J lost 5 bases, and 19 bases lay in between. Germline V gene sequence: CDR1 MGHRA, CDR2 YSYEKL.

This chain connects TRBV6-5 to TRBJ2-5, with 11 bases matching TRBD2. Trimming at V came to 6 bases and at J to 1 base, leaving 7 bases not matched to a gene. Germline V gives CDR1 MNHEY, CDR2 SVGAGI. The CDR3 sequence is 16 residues long. The CDR3 region is CASRGPSGGPQETQYF. For the CDR3, the DNA is TGTGCCAGCAGGGGTCCTAGCGGGGGGCCCCAAGAGACCCAGTACTTC.

This clonotype was counted a few times. The gene calls are TRBV12-3 or TRBV12-4 and TRBJ2-2; D not certain. The CDR3 contains 17 residues. Deletions cut 3 bases from V and 1 base from J, with 15 bases between. This chain's CDR3 is CASSFRRPTENTGELFF. CDR3 nucleotide sequence: TGTGCCAGCAGTTTTCGGAGACCGACGGAGAACACCGGGGAGCTGTTTTTT.

This clonotype was observed a few times. The chain links TRBV4-2 to TRBJ2-5; D is perhaps TRBD1 (6 bases). CDR3 size: 15 residues. From germline, CDR1 is LGHNA and CDR2 YNFKEQ. Deletions cut 0 bases from V and 2 bases from J, with 10 bases between. CDR3 coding DNA: TGTGCCAGCAGCCAAGATAATAGGGGGCAAGAGACCCAGTACTTC. Protein product: CASSQDNRGQETQYF.

This sequence joins TRBV7-8 and TRBJ2-5; TRBD2 is a possible D gene (6 bases). Between the trimmed V and J ends, which lost 0 bases and 5 bases, there was a span of 10 bases. Germline V lookup: CDR1 SGHVS, CDR2 FQNEAQ. This CDR3 region has 14 residues. For the CDR3, the DNA is TGTGCCAGCAGCTTAGCTGCGGGGAGGGAGACCCAGTACTTC. Its translation: CASSLAAGRETQYF.

This clonotype was recorded at least ten times. The chain has TRBV5-1 and TRBJ2-5; D gene unclear. Trimming took 0 bases from V and 1 from J, leaving 10 bases between them. The CDR3 has 15 amino acids. CDR1 and CDR2 from the germline V gene are SGHRS and YFSETQ. CDR3 region: CASSLASGSQETQYF. The CDR3 DNA sequence: TGCGCCAGCAGCTTGGCATCCGGGTCCCAAGAGACCCAGTACTTC.

This clonotype has more than one count but fewer than ten. This chain connects TRBV20-1 to TRBJ1-1; 8 bases are a match to TRBD1. V lost 3 bases to trimming and J lost 1 base; unmatched junction nucleotides: 13. The CDR3 loop spans 17 amino acids. Germline V gene lookup returns CDR1 DFQATT and CDR2 SNEGSKA (reference sequence). The CDR3 bases are TGCAGTGCTAGGGGAAAGAAAGGACAGGGCCCGAACACTGAAGCTTTCTTT. The encoded protein is CSARGKKGQGPNTEAFF.

The chain links TRBV29-1 to TRBJ1-1, with D possibly being TRBD1 (5 bases). The germline V and J ends were trimmed by 1 base and 6 bases, with 9 bases remaining between them. CDR1 and CDR2 from the germline V gene are SQVTM and ANQGSEA. The CDR3 runs 12 residues. DNA for the CDR3: TGCAGCGTTGAAGCAGGGTTCTCTGAAGCTTTCTTT. Its protein is CSVEAGFSEAFF. Using reference TRBV29-1 and TRBJ1-1 for the parts outside the CDR3, the full variable domain is SAVISQKPSRDICQRGTSLTIQCQVDSQVTMMFWYRQQPGQSLTLIATANQGSEATYESGFVIDKFPISRPNLTFSTLTVSNMSPEDSSIYLCSVEAGFSEAFFGQGTRLTVV.

In this sample, this clonotype turned up a few times. The chain recombines TRBV20-1 with TRBJ1-2; D unresolved. The V end lost 5 bases, the J end lost 4 bases, and 14 bases lay between the germline ends. This CDR3 region has 13 residues. Germline loops: CDR1 DFQATT, CDR2 SNEGSKA (reference sequence). The CDR3: CSAPGRGSYGYTF. The CDR3 region has the DNA TGCAGTGCTCCGGGCCGCGGGTCCTATGGCTACACCTTC.

The J gene is TRBJ1-2, the V gene TRBV6-2 or TRBV6-3; D not certain. Trimming took 8 bases from V and 4 from J, leaving 17 bases between them. This CDR3 region has 14 residues. Germline values: CDR1 MNHEY, CDR2 SVGEGT. CDR3 protein: CASHPHGSFYGYTF. CDR3 nucleotides: TGTGCCAGCCATCCCCATGGGAGTTTCTATGGCTACACCTTC.